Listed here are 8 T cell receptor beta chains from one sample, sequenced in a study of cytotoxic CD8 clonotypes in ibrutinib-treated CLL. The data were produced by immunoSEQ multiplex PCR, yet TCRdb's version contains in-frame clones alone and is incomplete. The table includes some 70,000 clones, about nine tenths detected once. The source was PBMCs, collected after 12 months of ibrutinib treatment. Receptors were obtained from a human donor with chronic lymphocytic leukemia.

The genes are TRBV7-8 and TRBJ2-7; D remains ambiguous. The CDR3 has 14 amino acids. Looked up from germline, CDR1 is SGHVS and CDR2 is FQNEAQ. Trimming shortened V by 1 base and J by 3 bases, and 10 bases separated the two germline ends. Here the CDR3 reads CASSLGGIGYEQYF. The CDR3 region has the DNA TGTGCCAGCAGCTTAGGCGGAATTGGCTACGAGCAGTACTTC.

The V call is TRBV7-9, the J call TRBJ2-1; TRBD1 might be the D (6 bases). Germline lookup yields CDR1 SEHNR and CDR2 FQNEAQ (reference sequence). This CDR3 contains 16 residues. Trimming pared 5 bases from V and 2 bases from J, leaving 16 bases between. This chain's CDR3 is CASSPRGGDTYNEQFF. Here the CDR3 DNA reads TGTGCCAGCAGCCCCAGGGGCGGAGATACCTACAATGAGCAGTTCTTC.

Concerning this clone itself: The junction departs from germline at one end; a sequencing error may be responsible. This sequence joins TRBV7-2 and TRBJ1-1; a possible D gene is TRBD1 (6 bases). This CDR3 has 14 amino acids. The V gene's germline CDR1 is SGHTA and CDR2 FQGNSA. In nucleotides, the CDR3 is TGTGCCAGCAGCTTTTACTCGAGACAGGCAAACCCCTTTTTT. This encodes CASSFYSRQANPFF. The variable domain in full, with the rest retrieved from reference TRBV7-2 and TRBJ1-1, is GAGVSQSPSNKVTEKGKDVELRCDPISGHTALYWYRQSLGQGLEFLIYFQGNSAPDKSGLPSDRFSAERTGGSVSTLTIQRTQQEDSAVYLCASSFYSRQANPFFGQGTRLTVV.

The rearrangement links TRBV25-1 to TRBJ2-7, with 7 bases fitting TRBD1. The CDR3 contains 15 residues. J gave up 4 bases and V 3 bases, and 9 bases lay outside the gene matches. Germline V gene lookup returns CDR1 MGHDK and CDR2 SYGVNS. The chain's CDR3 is CASSDSGTANYEQYF. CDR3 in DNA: TGTGCCAGCAGTGATTCTGGGACAGCCAATTACGAGCAGTACTTC.

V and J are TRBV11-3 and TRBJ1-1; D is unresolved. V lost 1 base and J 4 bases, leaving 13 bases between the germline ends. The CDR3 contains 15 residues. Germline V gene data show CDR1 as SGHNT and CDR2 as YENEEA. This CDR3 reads CASSLVDGRPTEAFF. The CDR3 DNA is TGTGCCAGCAGCTTAGTTGATGGGAGACCCACTGAAGCTTTCTTT.

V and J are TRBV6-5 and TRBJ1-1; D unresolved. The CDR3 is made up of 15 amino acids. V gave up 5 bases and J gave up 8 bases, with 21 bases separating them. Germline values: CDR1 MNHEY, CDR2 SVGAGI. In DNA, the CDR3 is TGTGCCAGCAGTAGAAATAACAAAGTAACCACCGAAGCTTTCTTT. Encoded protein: CASSRNNKVTTEAFF.

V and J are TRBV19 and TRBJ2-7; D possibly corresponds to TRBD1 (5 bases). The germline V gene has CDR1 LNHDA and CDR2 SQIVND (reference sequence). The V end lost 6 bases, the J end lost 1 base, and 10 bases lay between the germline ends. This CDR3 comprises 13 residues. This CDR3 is CASSGQSSYEQYF. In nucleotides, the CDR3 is TGTGCCAGTAGCGGACAATCGTCCTACGAGCAGTACTTC.

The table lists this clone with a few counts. The CDR3 reads CASSSRVTEAFF. DNA for the CDR3: TGTGCCAGCAGCTCCAGGGTCACTGAAGCTTTCTTT. The chain links TRBV13 to TRBJ1-1, with D maybe TRBD1 (5 bases). Trimming shortened V by 4 bases and J by 4 bases, and 7 bases separated the two germline ends. The CDR3 runs to 12 residues. Germline lookup yields CDR1 PRHDT and CDR2 FYEKMQ (reference sequence). Combining the CDR3 with reference TRBV13 and TRBJ1-1 gives the whole variable domain AAGVIQSPRHLIKEKRETATLKCYPIPRHDTVYWYQQGPGQDPQFLISFYEKMQSDKGSIPDRFSAQQFSDYHSELNMSSLELGDSALYFCASSSRVTEAFFGQGTRLTVV.